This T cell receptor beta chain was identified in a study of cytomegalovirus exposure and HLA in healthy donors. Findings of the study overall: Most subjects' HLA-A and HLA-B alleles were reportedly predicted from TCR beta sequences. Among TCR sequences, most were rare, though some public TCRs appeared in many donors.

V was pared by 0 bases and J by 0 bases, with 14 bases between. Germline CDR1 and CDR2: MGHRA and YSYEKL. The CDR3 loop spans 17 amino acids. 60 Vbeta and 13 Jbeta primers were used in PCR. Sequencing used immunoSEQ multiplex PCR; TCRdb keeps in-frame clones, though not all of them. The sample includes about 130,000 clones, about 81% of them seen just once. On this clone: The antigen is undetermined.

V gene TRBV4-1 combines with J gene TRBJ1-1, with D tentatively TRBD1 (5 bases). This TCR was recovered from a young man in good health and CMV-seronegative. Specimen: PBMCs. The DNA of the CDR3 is TGCGCCAGCAGCCAAGATTTAGGGGCAAGCTTGAACACTGAAGCTTTCTTT. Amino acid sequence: CASSQDLGASLNTEAFF.